The 12 T cell receptor beta chains listed next were all sequenced from one sample in a study of shared clonotypes between healthy human individuals. Data came from immunoSEQ multiplex PCR; TCRdb stores just in-frame clones and leaves some out. The table shows approximately 470,000 clones, with 78% occurring only once. Source material: PBMCs. The receptors originated from a woman aged 35 to 49 in good health. Some clones in this sample may be carry-over from other donors' samples.

V usage is TRBV29-1 and J usage is TRBJ2-2, with 12 bases identical to TRBD2. Losses at the gene ends were 5 bases for V and 6 bases for J; bases not matched to a gene: 7. The CDR3 consists of 15 residues. Germline V lookup: CDR1 SQVTM, CDR2 ANQGSEA. In DNA, the CDR3 is TGCAGCGTTAACCCACTAGCGGGAGGTGCCGGGGAGCTGTTTTTT. This translates into CSVNPLAGGAGELFF.

The genes are TRBV19 and TRBJ1-1; D is possibly TRBD1 (5 bases). The ends were cut back, 1 base at V and 7 bases at J, with 10 bases in the middle. The CDR3 consists of 13 residues. In germline, CDR1 is LNHDA, CDR2 SQIVND (reference sequence). CDR3 protein: CASSIGRGSEAFF. CDR3 bases: TGTGCCAGTAGTATAGGAAGGGGCAGTGAAGCTTTCTTT.

This clone showed up just a few times. The chain uses TRBV29-1 and TRBJ2-5, with 8 bases fitting TRBD2. The end of the DNA fits TRBJ2-7 better, so the J call may be wrong. CDR1 is SQVTM, CDR2 ANQGSEA, per germline. This CDR3 is 12 amino acids long. The CDR3 DNA reads TGCAGCGTTCGGCTAGCGGGCTACGAGCAGTACTTC. Translation gives CSVRLAGYEQYF.

V usage is TRBV4-1 and J usage is TRBJ1-4; TRBD1 agrees at 12 bases. The CDR3 spans 16 residues. V gave up 5 bases and J gave up 8 bases; unmatched junction bases: 9. Germline V gene data show CDR1 as MGHRA and CDR2 as YSYEKL. DNA for the CDR3: TGCGCCAGCAGCTCCTGGGGGGACAGGGGGCAGGAAAAACTGTTTTTT. This sequence encodes CASSSWGDRGQEKLFF.

The chain has TRBV27 and TRBJ1-3, with unresolved D. The CDR3 totals 19 residues. The germline CDR1 and CDR2 sequences are MNHEY and SMNVEV (reference sequence). V was pared by 3 bases and J by 0 bases, with 21 bases between. This CDR3 is CASSFPPGARRDSGNTIYF. For the CDR3, the DNA is TGTGCCAGCAGTTTCCCCCCAGGCGCAAGACGAGACTCTGGAAACACCATATATTTT.

The rearrangement uses TRBV10-1 and TRBJ2-7, with D possibly called TRBD1 or TRBD2 (6 bases each). Deletions cut 9 bases from V and 1 base from J, with 19 bases between. Germline CDR1 is WNHNN and CDR2 is SYGVQD (reference sequence). This CDR3 has 15 amino acids. DNA of the CDR3: TGCGCCAGTTCGAGGGGGGCTAGCGAGTCCTACGAGCAGTACTTC. Translation gives CASSRGASESYEQYF.

The chain has TRBV10-3 and TRBJ2-7; D remains ambiguous. Germline-derived CDR1 and CDR2 are ENHRY and SYGVKD. Trimming shortened V by 2 bases and J by 2 bases, and 10 bases separated the two germline ends. This CDR3 is built from 14 residues. The CDR3 DNA follows: TGTGCCATCAGTGAGGATCGTTTCCCCTACGAGCAGTACTTC. Its translation: CAISEDRFPYEQYF.

V and J are TRBV30 and TRBJ2-5; no reliable D call. The CDR3 spans 14 residues. The V and J ends lost 0 bases and 5 bases respectively, with 13 bases between them. CDR1 GTSNPN and CDR2 SVGIG come from the germline V gene (reference sequence). CDR3 nucleotides: TGTGCCTGGAGTGTCACAAGTCCAAGTGAGACCCAGTACTTC. This gives the protein CAWSVTSPSETQYF.

The V and J genes are TRBV21-1 and TRBJ2-2; TRBD1 is the table's D call and was not checked against the DNA. TRBV21-1 is recorded as a pseudogene. This CDR3 region has 16 residues. DNA of the CDR3: TGTGCCAGCAGCAAAGCGCAGGACAGGGCAACCGGGGAGCTGTTTTTT. Its translation: CASSKAQDRATGELFF.

The chain carries TRBV9 and TRBJ2-2; possibly TRBD1 for D (6 bases). The CDR3 is 15 residues long. V was shortened by 5 bases and J by 4 bases, with 15 bases between the two germline ends. The germline gives CDR1 SGDLS, CDR2 YYNGEE. Here the CDR3 DNA reads TGTGCCAGCAGTCAATTGGCAGGGGCCACCGGGGAGCTGTTTTTT. It codes for CASSQLAGATGELFF.

This sequence joins TRBV11-2 and TRBJ2-5, with 7 bases matching TRBD2. Per germline, CDR1 SGHAT and CDR2 FQNNGV. J gave up 4 bases and V 4 bases, and 3 bases lay outside the gene matches. The CDR3 extends over 13 amino acids. In DNA form, the CDR3 reads TGTGCCAGCAGCTCGGGACTATCAGAGACCCAGTACTTC. Encoded protein: CASSSGLSETQYF.

V and J are TRBV6-6 and TRBJ2-1; D is possibly TRBD1 or TRBD2 (5 bases each). Trimming stripped 0 bases from V and 3 bases from J, with 9 bases between. Germline loops: CDR1 MNHNY, CDR2 SVGAGI (reference sequence). This CDR3 is 15 amino acids long. CDR3 in amino acids: CASSYSRGNYNEQFF. As DNA, the CDR3 is TGTGCCAGCAGTTACTCGAGGGGAAACTACAATGAGCAGTTCTTC.